This paragraph reports one TCR beta chain. The protocol was immunoSEQ multiplex PCR, while the TCRdb copy is restricted to in-frame clones and leaves out a portion. Among roughly 10,000 clones listed, 65% to 80% were seen once. The data originate from a study of T cells in narcolepsy. CDR1 and CDR2 (germline): SGHRS, YFSETQ. The V segment lost 2 bases and the J segment 4 bases; nucleotides outside the gene matches: 7. This CDR3 has 16 residues. The chain combines TRBV5-1 with TRBJ2-1, with 9 nucleotides matching TRBD1. This sequence originates from a human donor with narcolepsy. The sample was CD45RA- memory CD8+ T cells from PBMCs. CDR3 sequence: CASSFGTGLTYNEQFF. The CDR3, as DNA: TGCGCCAGCAGCTTCGGGACAGGGCTTACGTACAATGAGCAGTTCTTC.